Listed below are T cell receptor beta chains from one sample, sequenced in a study of shared clonotypes between healthy human individuals. Sequencing was performed with immunoSEQ multiplex PCR; in TCRdb, only in-frame clones are kept and a portion is missing. This sample has hundreds of thousands of clones, with 98% found just once. Specimen: naive CD8+ T cells sorted from blood. These receptors were taken from a man younger than 45 in good health. Each CDR3 is given with its conserved first and last residue. The D gene is left open where the match is weak. Size is stated for part of the rows, as once, few or many counts, or as a class when the clone is expanded.

V	J	D	length	size	CDR3	DNA
TRBV2	TRBJ1-1	-	12	-	CASSDAYTEAFF	TGTGCCAGCAGTGACGCGTACACTGAAGCTTTCTTT
TRBV29-1	TRBJ2-1	TRBD2	17	-	CSVEDLLRSLAGGEQFF	TGCAGCGTTGAAGATCTACTAAGGAGTCTAGCGGGCGGTGAGCAGTTCTTC
TRBV29-1	TRBJ2-7	-	13	-	CSVELAGYYEQYF	TGCAGCGTTGAACTAGCAGGGTACTACGAGCAGTACTTC
TRBV28	TRBJ2-7	TRBD1	15	-	CASRSGQGFLTEQYF	TGTGCCAGCAGGTCGGGACAGGGGTTTCTCACCGAGCAGTACTTC
TRBV28	TRBJ1-2	-	16	-	CASSFLVGVKDYGYTF	TGTGCCAGCAGTTTTCTGGTTGGGGTGAAGGACTATGGCTACACCTTC
TRBV27	TRBJ2-5	TRBD1	16	once	CASSFQGDPDGWTQYF	TGTGCCAGCAGTTTTCAGGGGGATCCCGACGGGTGGACCCAGTACTTC
TRBV4-1	TRBJ2-1	TRBD2	21	-	CASSPRFGTSGRALSGDEQFF	TGCGCCAGCAGCCCTCGATTCGGGACTAGCGGGAGGGCCCTATCTGGCGATGAGCAGTTCTTC
TRBV28	TRBJ2-1	TRBD2	16	-	CASSPVSGRWGYEQFF	TGTGCCAGCAGTCCCGTCAGCGGGAGATGGGGCTATGAGCAGTTCTTC
TRBV4-1	TRBJ2-4	-	14	-	CASSQDAAEGRRYF	TGCGCCAGCAGCCAAGATGCAGCCGAGGGACGTAGGTACTTC
TRBV4-1	TRBJ1-2	-	14	-	CASSQVGGNYGYTF	TGCGCCAGCAGCCAAGTAGGGGGGAACTATGGCTACACCTTC
TRBV7-6	TRBJ1-3	-	14	-	CASSSSDRANTIYF	TGTGCCAGCAGCTCCTCGGACCGGGCGAACACCATATATTTT
TRBV7-2	TRBJ2-5	-	14	-	CASSLGGPGETQYF	TGTGCCAGCAGCTTAGGAGGGCCGGGGGAGACCCAGTACTTC
TRBV19	TRBJ1-2	-	15	-	CASSIEITGRRGYTF	TGTGCCAGTAGTATCGAAATAACAGGGAGGAGAGGCTACACCTTC
TRBV9	TRBJ2-7	-	12	-	CASGRASYEQYF	TGTGCCAGCGGCAGGGCCTCCTACGAGCAGTACTTC
TRBV28	TRBJ2-1	TRBD2	15	-	CASSYGLAEYNEQFF	TGTGCCAGCAGCTACGGACTAGCGGAGTACAATGAGCAGTTCTTC
TRBV4-2	TRBJ1-1	TRBD1	13	-	CASSLTGDAEAFF	TGTGCCAGCAGCCTCACAGGGGACGCTGAAGCTTTCTTT
TRBV27	TRBJ2-1	TRBD2	17	-	CASSNEYSGSSYNEQFF	TGTGCCAGCAGTAACGAGTATAGCGGGAGCTCCTACAATGAGCAGTTCTTC
TRBV9	TRBJ2-3	TRBD1	13	-	CASSVDRGDTQYF	TGTGCCAGCAGCGTAGACAGGGGAGATACGCAGTATTTT
TRBV7-9	TRBJ1-1	TRBD1	14	-	CASSHGQENTEAFF	TGTGCCAGCAGCCACGGACAGGAAAACACTGAAGCTTTCTTT
TRBV4-1	TRBJ2-1	TRBD2	18	-	CASSQDLLREAPYNEQFF	TGCGCCAGCAGCCAAGATCTGTTGCGGGAGGCCCCCTACAATGAGCAGTTCTTC
TRBV27	TRBJ2-1	TRBD2	17	-	CASSQTSSGGSYNEQFF	TGTGCCAGCAGCCAAACCTCTAGCGGGGGCTCCTACAATGAGCAGTTCTTC
TRBV5-1	TRBJ2-3	TRBD2	15	-	CASSLEAGSTDTQYF	TGCGCCAGCAGCTTGGAAGCGGGGAGCACAGATACGCAGTATTTT
TRBV6-5	TRBJ1-5	-	13	-	CASSPNSNQPQHF	TGTGCCAGCAGCCCGAATAGCAATCAGCCCCAGCATTTT
TRBV10-1	TRBJ2-1	-	12	-	CASSDVRGGQFF	TGCGCCAGCAGTGATGTTAGGGGAGGGCAGTTCTTC
TRBV7-2	TRBJ2-1	-	16	-	CANTLGVRTINNEQFF	TGTGCCAATACGCTCGGGGTCAGAACAATAAACAATGAGCAGTTCTTC
TRBV10-3	TRBJ2-7	-	15	-	CAISEDGGPNYEQYF	TGTGCCATCAGTGAGGATGGCGGGCCAAACTACGAGCAGTACTTC
TRBV2	TRBJ2-1	-	16	-	CASSEASTGRSHEQFF	TGTGCCAGCAGTGAAGCATCCACAGGGCGGTCCCATGAGCAGTTCTTC
TRBV7-9	TRBJ1-2	TRBD1	17	-	CASSTTGTGMANYGYTF	TGTGCCAGCAGCACTACCGGGACAGGGATGGCTAACTATGGCTACACCTTC
TRBV29-1	TRBJ2-3	-	14	once	CSVVWALRTDTQYF	TGCAGCGTTGTTTGGGCGCTCAGGACAGATACGCAGTATTTT
TRBV29-1	TRBJ1-2	-	13	-	CSVAPLLNYGYTF	TGCAGCGTTGCCCCGCTTCTGAACTATGGCTACACCTTC
TRBV19	TRBJ2-1	-	11	-	CASSWGYEQFF	TGTGCCAGTAGTTGGGGGTATGAGCAGTTCTTC
TRBV27	TRBJ2-1	TRBD2	15	-	CASSQTSGNYNEQFF	TGTGCCAGCAGCCAGACTAGCGGGAACTACAATGAGCAGTTCTTC
TRBV4-1	TRBJ2-7	-	15	-	CASSQDIGGSYEQYF	TGCGCCAGCAGCCAAGATATCGGCGGCTCCTACGAGCAGTACTTC
TRBV29-1	TRBJ2-1	-	14	-	CSVESGSMGNEQFF	TGCAGCGTTGAATCGGGGAGTATGGGCAATGAGCAGTTCTTC
TRBV27	TRBJ1-5	-	14	-	CASSQTGLNQPQHF	TGTGCCAGCAGCCAGACGGGACTAAATCAGCCCCAGCATTTT
TRBV2	TRBJ1-5	-	14	-	CASSYDQPNQPQHF	TGTGCCAGCAGTTACGACCAGCCCAATCAGCCCCAGCATTTT
TRBV4-1	TRBJ2-7	-	16	-	CASSQEEGQALYEQYF	TGCGCCAGCAGCCAAGAGGAGGGACAAGCCCTCTACGAGCAGTACTTC
TRBV7-9	TRBJ2-1	TRBD1	15	-	CASSPPGGAYGEQFF	TGTGCCAGCAGCCCGCCAGGGGGCGCTTATGGTGAGCAGTTCTTC
TRBV7-2	TRBJ2-2	TRBD1	15	-	CASNIGQGTTGELFF	TGTGCCAGCAACATAGGACAGGGGACCACCGGGGAGCTGTTTTTT
TRBV7-9	TRBJ1-2	-	15	-	CASSLDGRAGYGYTF	TGTGCCAGCAGCTTAGACGGCAGGGCGGGCTATGGCTACACCTTC
TRBV29-1	TRBJ2-7	-	12	-	CSVGRGHGEQYF	TGCAGCGTCGGGAGAGGTCACGGCGAGCAGTACTTC
TRBV28	TRBJ1-2	-	16	-	CASTPWDQESVYGYTF	TGTGCCAGCACTCCCTGGGATCAAGAATCCGTCTATGGCTACACCTTC
TRBV7-2	TRBJ2-5	TRBD2	17	-	CASSLGREVLPQETQYF	TGTGCCAGCAGCTTAGGGCGGGAGGTACTACCTCAAGAGACCCAGTACTTC
TRBV5-1	TRBJ2-3	TRBD1	17	-	CASSLAPTGANTDTQYF	TGCGCCAGCAGCTTGGCTCCCACAGGGGCGAACACAGATACGCAGTATTTT
TRBV7-3	TRBJ2-2	-	12	once	CASSSIFGELFF	TGTGCCAGCAGCTCCATCTTCGGGGAGCTGTTTTTT